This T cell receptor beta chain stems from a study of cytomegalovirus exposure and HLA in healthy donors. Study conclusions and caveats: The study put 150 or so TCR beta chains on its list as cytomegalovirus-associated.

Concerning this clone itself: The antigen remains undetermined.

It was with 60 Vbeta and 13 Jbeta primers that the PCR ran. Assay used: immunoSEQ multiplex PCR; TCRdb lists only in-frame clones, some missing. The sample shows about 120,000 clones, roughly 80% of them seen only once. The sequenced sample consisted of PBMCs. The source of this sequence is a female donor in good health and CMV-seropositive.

CDR3 nucleotides: TGTGCCAGTAGTAATGTACGGCAGCCCCAGCATTTT. This gives the protein CASSNVRQPQHF. The rearrangement joins TRBV19 to TRBJ1-5, with D uncertain. The V and J ends lost 4 bases and 7 bases respectively, with 8 bases between them. Per the germline V gene, CDR1 is LNHDA and CDR2 is SQIVND (reference sequence). The CDR3 loop spans 12 amino acids.